The 11 T cell receptor beta chains below all came from one sample that was sequenced in a study of blood T cell repertoires in COVID-19. TCRdb keeps only in-frame clones here, not all; method: immunoSEQ multiplex PCR. The sample holds 180,000 or so clones, around 89% seen once. The specimen sequenced was peripheral blood. The source is a man aged 50-59 years with acute or convalescent COVID-19.

This chain joins TRBV10-2 and TRBJ2-1; TRBD2 matches 10 bases. There are 15 residues in the CDR3. CDR1 and CDR2 from the germline V gene are WSHSY and SAAADI. The J segment lost 4 bases and the V segment lost 5 bases, leaving 5 bases of the junction unmatched. CDR3 sequence (DNA): TGCGCCAGCAGTCTAAGCGGGGGGGAGTACAATGAGCAGTTCTTC. It yields the protein CASSLSGGEYNEQFF.

The sample holds one count of this clone. The chain uses TRBV5-1 and TRBJ2-1; 7 bases are a match to TRBD2. The CDR3 has 13 residues. In germline, CDR1 is SGHRS, CDR2 YFSETQ. V was clipped by 1 base and J by 5 bases; unmatched bases: 0. CDR3 sequence: CASSLLADNEQFF. The CDR3 DNA sequence: TGCGCCAGCAGCTTGCTAGCGGACAATGAGCAGTTCTTC.

The V and J genes are TRBV19 and TRBJ1-2; D perhaps matches TRBD1 (6 bases). From germline, CDR1 is LNHDA and CDR2 SQIVND (reference sequence). The CDR3 covers 15 residues. V was trimmed by 5 bases and J by 3 bases, leaving 16 bases between them. CDR3 nucleotides: TGTGCCAGTAGTCCGGGACAAACCGACTACTATGGCTACACCTTC. Encoded protein: CASSPGQTDYYGYTF.

The rearrangement uses TRBV28 and TRBJ2-7; 8 positions agree with TRBD2. V gave up 7 bases and J gave up 0 bases; unmatched junction bases: 17. Germline-derived CDR1 and CDR2 are MDHEN and SYDVKM. The CDR3 contains 18 residues. The CDR3 coding sequence is TGTGCCAGCACGGGACCCTCTCCTAGCGGGCTGAGCTCCTACGAGCAGTACTTC. Translating gives CASTGPSPSGLSSYEQYF.

V usage is TRBV29-1 and J usage is TRBJ1-2, with 9 nucleotides matching TRBD1. CDR1 is SQVTM, CDR2 ANQGSEA, per germline. This CDR3 comprises 14 residues. V lost 0 bases, J lost 4 bases, and 3 bases stayed unmatched. Here the CDR3 reads CSVEEQGAGYGYTF. CDR3 DNA sequence: TGCAGCGTTGAAGAACAGGGGGCGGGCTATGGCTACACCTTC.

The chain carries TRBV11-2 and TRBJ2-5, with 8 bases aligning to TRBD2. J was trimmed by 5 bases and V by 1 base; bases with no gene match: 6. This CDR3 comprises 15 residues. Germline V gene lookup returns CDR1 SGHAT and CDR2 FQNNGV. The CDR3 coding sequence is TGTGCCAGCAGCTTAGTCGGGGGGGCCCTGGAGACCCAGTACTTC. Translated: CASSLVGGALETQYF.

The chain uses TRBV6-2 or TRBV6-3 and TRBJ1-2; 10 bases align to TRBD1. V lost 5 bases to trimming and J lost 5 bases; unmatched junction nucleotides: 5. The CDR3 totals 14 residues. Germline CDR1 is MNHEY and CDR2 is SVGEGT. The DNA for the CDR3 is TGTGCCAGCAGTAAAGGGACAGGGGAATATGGCTACACCTTC. This translates into CASSKGTGEYGYTF.

This rearrangement joins TRBV4-3 to TRBJ1-1, with 7 bases matching TRBD1. In germline, CDR1 is LGHNA, CDR2 YSLEER. The CDR3 loop spans 15 amino acids. Losses at the gene ends were 0 bases for V and 8 bases for J; bases not matched to a gene: 9. The CDR3 coding sequence is TGCGCCAGCAGCCAAGATCGTTACAGGGGTCGAGAAGCTTTCTTT. It is translated as CASSQDRYRGREAFF.

The chain carries TRBV11-2 and TRBJ2-1; 7 nucleotides match TRBD1. The CDR3 covers 15 residues. Germline V lookup: CDR1 SGHAT, CDR2 FQNNGV. J gave up 0 bases and V 1 base, and 0 bases lay outside the gene matches. The CDR3 is CASSLGQGSYNEQFF. Here the CDR3 DNA reads TGTGCCAGCAGCTTAGGACAGGGCTCCTACAATGAGCAGTTCTTC.

The V gene is TRBV28, the J gene TRBJ2-7; the match to TRBD1 covers 10 bases. This CDR3 contains 15 residues. In germline, CDR1 is MDHEN, CDR2 SYDVKM. J was trimmed by 4 bases and V by 6 bases; bases with no gene match: 9. In nucleotides, the CDR3 is TGTGCCAGCAGCTCCAGTGGGACAGGGGTATACGAGCAGTACTTC. This gives the protein CASSSSGTGVYEQYF. Looking up the rest from reference TRBV28 and TRBJ2-7 gives the full variable domain: DVKVTQSSRYLVKRTGEKVFLECVQDMDHENMFWYRQDPGLGLRLIYFSYDVKMKEKGDIPEGYSVSREKKERFSLILESASTNQTSMYLCASSSSGTGVYEQYFGPGTRLTVT.

The J gene is TRBJ1-3, the V gene TRBV3-1 (or the pseudogene TRBV3-2); D not resolved. Trimming shortened V by 0 bases and J by 2 bases, and 17 bases separated the two germline ends. Germline CDR1 reads LGHDT; CDR2 reads YNNKEL (reference sequence). There are 18 residues in the CDR3. CDR3 loop: CASSQEPYSGVPGNTIYF. The DNA of the CDR3 is TGTGCCAGCAGCCAAGAGCCTTACTCCGGGGTTCCTGGAAACACCATATATTTT.